This TCR beta chain derives from a study of blood T cells in healthy people across ages. Next came a second PCR, run for about 7 to 12 cycles, which used a sample-barcoded 5' primer along with a J-beta primer mix. Each CDR3 protein is one row after TCRdb ran MiXCR on the 5' RACE reads. This table has about 680,000 distinct CDR3 sequences, around 45% appearing once. The J segment lost 1 base and the V segment lost 5 bases, leaving 8 bases of the junction unmatched. The CDR3 consists of 17 residues. Germline assignment: CDR1 MDHEN and CDR2 SYDVKM. The rearrangement joins TRBV28 to TRBJ1-6, with TRBD1 identical over 7 bases. Sample: blood. This TCR came from a woman aged 55-70 years in good health. The CDR3 nucleotides read TGTGCCAGCAGTCCGTTACAGGGGTCGTCCTATAATTCACCCCTCCACTTT. Its translation is CASSPLQGSSYNSPLHF.